Described below is a single TCR beta chain sequence and its context. The antigen is undetermined. Some clones are missing from TCRdb's copy, which holds only in-frame ones; the method was immunoSEQ multiplex PCR. The sample holds about 36,000 clones, over 70% seen once. Regarding time point: week 11, during vaccination. A single vaccine dose contained 300 ug of mutant IDH1 20-mer peptide, and topical imiquimod was used with it. New astrocytomas of WHO grade 3 or 4 that were IDH1-mutant and ATRX-lost were found in the donors. CDR3 size: 13 residues. The V gene lost 5 bases and the J gene lost 5 bases, with 12 bases spanning the gap. Germline V gene lookup returns CDR1 MNHEY and CDR2 SVGAGI. This entry belongs to a study of a mutant IDH1 vaccine in newly diagnosed glioma. Study at large: Patients got their first vaccination 4-6 weeks after radiotherapy alone, or with temozolomide cycles. Pretreatment consisted of radiotherapy, temozolomide, or both, with most receiving both.

General study findings and limits: Pseudoprogression appears to have had no connection to changes in top peripheral T cell clonotypes.

The chain is built from TRBV6-5 and TRBJ1-2; tentative D call: TRBD1 (6 bases). The source of this sequence is a woman aged 25 to 39 with glioma. Some clones in this sample may be carry-over from other donors' samples. Sequenced material: peripheral blood mononuclear cells (PBMCs), taken from a glioma patient whose treatment included an IDH1 peptide vaccine. Here the CDR3 DNA reads TGTGCCAGCAGTCCGGGGGCTGAGTATGGCTACACCTTC. Its protein is CASSPGAEYGYTF.